These T cell receptor beta chains were read from a single sample in a study of blood T cell repertoires in COVID-19. Repertoires were generated with immunoSEQ multiplex PCR, while TCRdb's copy carries only in-frame clones and drops some. The data hold about 140,000 clones, with 82% observed a single time. The sequenced sample consisted of peripheral blood. Receptor source: a woman older than 75 with acute or convalescent COVID-19. The CDR3 runs from the conserved cysteine through the conserved F or W. D genes are given only for firm matches. Some rows have no size entry. The others give once, few or many, or a class for an expanded clone.

V: TRBV11-3; size: -; D: -; J: TRBJ2-1; DNA: TGTGCCAGCAGCTTAGAGGGCCAGTACTCAGACAATGAGCAGTTCTTC; CDR3: CASSLEGQYSDNEQFF
V: TRBV7-9; size: -; D: TRBD2; J: TRBJ2-1; DNA: TGTGCCAGCAGCTTAGCGCGGACTAGCGGTTACAATGAGCAGTTCTTC; CDR3: CASSLARTSGYNEQFF
V: TRBV2; size: -; D: -; J: TRBJ1-6; DNA: TGTGCCAGCAGGCTCCCGGGGGGGCATTCACCCCTCCACTTT; CDR3: CASRLPGGHSPLHF
V: TRBV6-5; size: once; D: -; J: TRBJ2-5; DNA: TGTGCCAGCAGCTCGGACAGAGAAGAGACCCAGTACTTC; CDR3: CASSSDREETQYF
V: TRBV6-2/TRBV6-3; size: -; D: -; J: TRBJ1-1; DNA: TGTGCCAGCAGTTATCAGTCTTGGTTCAGGAACACTGAAGCTTTCTTT; CDR3: CASSYQSWFRNTEAFF
V: TRBV28; size: -; D: -; J: TRBJ2-3; DNA: TGTGCCAGCAGTGCCAGAATAATCACAGATACGCAGTATTTT; CDR3: CASSARIITDTQYF
V: TRBV4-1; size: -; D: -; J: TRBJ2-3; DNA: TGCGCCAGCAGCCAATATAGCGTGGATACGCAGTATTTT; CDR3: CASSQYSVDTQYF
V: TRBV11-2; size: few; D: -; J: TRBJ1-1; DNA: TGTGCCAGCAGCTTTAGACGGGAAATGAACACTGAAGCTTTCTTT; CDR3: CASSFRREMNTEAFF
V: TRBV2; size: few; D: -; J: TRBJ2-7; DNA: TGTGCCAGCAGGTTGGCGACACTGAATTCCTACGAGCAGTACTTC; CDR3: CASRLATLNSYEQYF
V: TRBV10-3; size: -; D: -; J: TRBJ1-1; DNA: TGTGCCATCAGTGAATCAGCTACGGGCACTGAAGCTTTCTTT; CDR3: CAISESATGTEAFF
V: TRBV2; size: -; D: -; J: TRBJ1-2; DNA: TGTGCCAGCAGTGAAGTCTGGCAGGAGGGTGACTATGGCTACACCTTC; CDR3: CASSEVWQEGDYGYTF
V: TRBV27; size: -; D: -; J: TRBJ1-2; DNA: TGTGCCAGCAGCCGCGACAAGCTCTATGGCTACACCTTC; CDR3: CASSRDKLYGYTF
V: TRBV24-1; size: -; D: TRBD2; J: TRBJ2-1; DNA: TGTGCCACCATGGGACTAGCGGATAATGAGCAGTTCTTC; CDR3: CATMGLADNEQFF
V: TRBV5-1; size: -; D: -; J: TRBJ2-1; DNA: TGCGCCAGCAGCCCAAAACCTCCCGGCACAGGGAACAATGAGCAGTTCTTC; CDR3: CASSPKPPGTGNNEQFF
V: TRBV30; size: -; D: TRBD2; J: TRBJ2-1; DNA: TGTGCCTGGGGTTCCGGACTAGCGGGAGTACGGCAGTTCTTC; CDR3: CAWGSGLAGVRQFF
V: TRBV2; size: once; D: -; J: TRBJ1-1; DNA: TGTGCCAGCAGTGGGGTTAGACTGGGCACTGAAGCTTTCTTT; CDR3: CASSGVRLGTEAFF
V: TRBV19; size: -; D: -; J: TRBJ1-4; DNA: TGTGCCAGTAGCCCGGACAGAAGATCTGAAAAACTGTTTTTT; CDR3: CASSPDRRSEKLFF
V: TRBV28; size: -; D: TRBD1; J: TRBJ1-3; DNA: TGTGCCAGCAGTATGACAGGGGCTGGAAACACCATATATTTT; CDR3: CASSMTGAGNTIYF
V: TRBV30; size: -; D: TRBD1; J: TRBJ2-1; DNA: TGTGCCTGGGGCCGGGACAGTAGTAAACAGTTCTTC; CDR3: CAWGRDSSKQFF
V: TRBV28; size: few; D: TRBD1; J: TRBJ1-2; DNA: TGTGCCAGCAGTTTTGGCAGGGGGTATGGCTACACCTTC; CDR3: CASSFGRGYGYTF
V: TRBV9; size: -; D: TRBD2; J: TRBJ2-2; DNA: TGTGCCAGCAGCGTAGGGCTAGCGGGGAGTAGCACCGGGGAGCTGTTTTTT; CDR3: CASSVGLAGSSTGELFF
V: TRBV28; size: -; D: TRBD1; J: TRBJ2-7; DNA: TGTGCCAGCAGTTCCCGGGACAGGACATCCGAGCAGTACTTC; CDR3: CASSSRDRTSEQYF
V: TRBV19; size: -; D: TRBD2; J: TRBJ2-1; DNA: TGTGCCAGTTTTAGCGGGAAGCTTTCGGGCTACAATGAGCAGTTCTTC; CDR3: CASFSGKLSGYNEQFF
V: TRBV5-1; size: -; D: -; J: TRBJ1-4; DNA: TGCGCCAGCAGCTTCTGGGGGGAGAATGAAAAACTGTTTTTT; CDR3: CASSFWGENEKLFF
V: TRBV10-3; size: -; D: -; J: TRBJ2-7; DNA: TGTGCCATCAGTGAACAGTCCTACGAGCAGTACTTC; CDR3: CAISEQSYEQYF
V: TRBV15; size: -; D: -; J: TRBJ1-5; DNA: TGTGCCACCAGCAGAGAAGGTGGGGCCAATCAGCCCCAGCATTTT; CDR3: CATSREGGANQPQHF
V: TRBV6-5; size: -; D: TRBD2; J: TRBJ2-5; DNA: TGTGCCAGCAGAGTAGCGGGGAACCAAGAGACCCAGTACTTC; CDR3: CASRVAGNQETQYF
V: TRBV13; size: -; D: -; J: TRBJ1-3; DNA: TGTGCCAGCAGCTTTGGCAGGGGAAACACCATATATTTT; CDR3: CASSFGRGNTIYF
V: TRBV4-1; size: -; D: -; J: TRBJ2-1; DNA: TGCGCCAGCAGGTTCCGGTCCAGGCCGTACAATGAGCAGTTCTTC; CDR3: CASRFRSRPYNEQFF
V: TRBV5-4; size: -; D: -; J: TRBJ2-4; DNA: TGTGCCAGCAGCTTTGGCAGGGTGTCGAACATTCAGTACTTC; CDR3: CASSFGRVSNIQYF
V: TRBV2; size: -; D: TRBD2; J: TRBJ2-3; DNA: TGTGCCAGCGGCGCCGGACTAGTCTACGAGATAAGCACAGATACGCAGTATTTT; CDR3: CASGAGLVYEISTDTQYF
V: TRBV21-1; size: once; D: -; J: TRBJ2-7; DNA: TGTGCCAGCAGCAGACAGGGCGACGCCTACGAGCAGTACTTC; CDR3: CASSRQGDAYEQYF
V: TRBV4-1; size: -; D: -; J: TRBJ2-1; DNA: TGCGCCAGCAGCCAAGGGGACGGGAGTATCTACAATGAGCAGTTCTTC; CDR3: CASSQGDGSIYNEQFF
V: TRBV5-3; size: -; D: TRBD1; J: TRBJ2-5; DNA: TGTGCCAGAAGCAAGGACACGACAGGGCAAGAGACCCAGTACTTC; CDR3: CARSKDTTGQETQYF
V: TRBV27; size: -; D: -; J: TRBJ1-6; DNA: TGTGCCAGCAGTTTATCGGCCGTTTCAGGGTTACACTGGGGTTCACCCCTCCACTTT; CDR3: CASSLSAVSGLHWGSPLHF
V: TRBV6-5; size: few; D: TRBD1; J: TRBJ1-5; DNA: TGTGCCAGCAGTTACCCGACAGGGAGGAATCAGCCCCAGCATTTT; CDR3: CASSYPTGRNQPQHF
V: TRBV2; size: -; D: -; J: TRBJ1-1; DNA: TGTGCCAGCAGAACACACACTGAAGCTTTCTTT; CDR3: CASRTHTEAFF
V: TRBV7-9; size: once; D: -; J: TRBJ1-1; DNA: TGTGCCGGACGGGACAAAAACACTGAAGCTTTCTTT; CDR3: CAGRDKNTEAFF
V: TRBV6-6; size: -; D: -; J: TRBJ2-7; DNA: TGTGCCACCTCCGGCGGGGCTACCTACGAGCAGTACTTC; CDR3: CATSGGATYEQYF
V: TRBV4-2; size: -; D: TRBD2; J: TRBJ2-5; DNA: TGTGCCAGCAGCCAAGTAGGGAGCGGGGAAGAGACCCAGTACTTC; CDR3: CASSQVGSGEETQYF
V: TRBV11-2; size: -; D: -; J: TRBJ2-2; DNA: TGTGCCAGCAGCCTGGACAGCTCCAACACCGGGGAGCTGTTTTTT; CDR3: CASSLDSSNTGELFF
V: TRBV4-1; size: -; D: -; J: TRBJ2-3; DNA: TGCGCCAGCAGCCAACGTGGGCAGAGAACAGATACGCAGTATTTT; CDR3: CASSQRGQRTDTQYF
V: TRBV5-4; size: -; D: TRBD2; J: TRBJ2-1; DNA: TGTGCCAGCAGCTTGCGGGGGGGCAATGAGCAGTTCTTC; CDR3: CASSLRGGNEQFF
V: TRBV5-1; size: -; D: -; J: TRBJ2-3; DNA: TGCGCCAGCAGCTTGCCAGCGAGGTCGGTTGGGGATACGCAGTATTTT; CDR3: CASSLPARSVGDTQYF
V: TRBV18; size: -; D: -; J: TRBJ2-3; DNA: TGTGCCAGCTCCATCCTCGCAGGCACAGATACGCAGTATTTT; CDR3: CASSILAGTDTQYF
V: TRBV7-8; size: -; D: -; J: TRBJ2-5; DNA: TGTGCCAGCAGCTTAGACCTAGTCGCGGAGACCCAGTACTTC; CDR3: CASSLDLVAETQYF
V: TRBV6-1; size: -; D: TRBD1; J: TRBJ1-2; DNA: TGTGCCAGCAGTGACCCCTTCCGGGACAGGGGGAATGGCTACACCTTC; CDR3: CASSDPFRDRGNGYTF
V: TRBV4-1; size: -; D: TRBD2; J: TRBJ2-5; DNA: TGCGCCAGCAGCCAAGATCTGACTAGCGGGGCCCAAGAGACCCAGTACTTC; CDR3: CASSQDLTSGAQETQYF
V: TRBV2; size: -; D: TRBD2; J: TRBJ2-3; DNA: TGTGCCAGCAGTGTAGACCTGCGGGAGGACACAGATACGCAGTATTTT; CDR3: CASSVDLREDTDTQYF
V: TRBV18; size: -; D: TRBD1; J: TRBJ2-1; DNA: TGTGCCAGCTCACCCGGGACAGCCTCCAGCAATGAGCAGTTCTTC; CDR3: CASSPGTASSNEQFF
V: TRBV11-2; size: -; D: -; J: TRBJ2-7; DNA: TGTGCCAGCAGCTTAGTTCGGGACGAGCAGTACTTC; CDR3: CASSLVRDEQYF
V: TRBV28; size: -; D: -; J: TRBJ2-1; DNA: TGTGCCAGCAGTTTGAGGCTTCGCGACTTCGGGGTAAAGTTCTTC; CDR3: CASSLRLRDFGVKFF
V: TRBV3-1/TRBV3-2; size: -; D: TRBD2; J: TRBJ2-3; DNA: TGTGCCAGCAGCCAAGCCGGGCTAGCGGATAGCACAGATACGCAGTATTTT; CDR3: CASSQAGLADSTDTQYF